This is a list of T cell receptor beta chains from one sample in a study of PD-1 blockade in classical Hodgkin lymphoma. The table came from immunoSEQ multiplex PCR; TCRdb's copy has only in-frame clones and leaves some out. This sample has roughly 41,000 clones, with approximately 86% found just once. Sample: peripheral blood mononuclear cells (PBMCs), taken before the second cycle of nivolumab. These receptors originate from a human donor with classical Hodgkin lymphoma. The CDR3 runs from the conserved cysteine through the conserved F or W. The D gene is left open where the match is weak. The listing skips clone size in some rows; elsewhere it reads once, few, many or a size class.

j_gene: TRBJ2-7
v_gene: TRBV5-1
d_gene: TRBD2
abundance: -
CDR3nt: TGCGCCAGCTACCGAGGGACTAGTGCATCCTACGAGCAGTACTTC
CDR3aa: CASYRGTSASYEQYF

j_gene: TRBJ2-1
v_gene: TRBV10-1
d_gene: TRBD2
abundance: -
CDR3nt: TGCGCCAGCAGACAGGGACTAGCGAACAATGAGCAGTTCTTC
CDR3aa: CASRQGLANNEQFF

j_gene: TRBJ2-1
v_gene: TRBV20-1
d_gene: -
abundance: -
CDR3nt: TGCAGTGCTAAGTGGGATGAGCAGTTCTTC
CDR3aa: CSAKWDEQFF

j_gene: TRBJ2-2
v_gene: TRBV6-4
d_gene: TRBD2
abundance: -
CDR3nt: TGTGCCAGCACTGAACTAGCGGACACCGGGGAGCTGTTTTTT
CDR3aa: CASTELADTGELFF

j_gene: TRBJ2-3
v_gene: TRBV4-1
d_gene: TRBD1
abundance: -
CDR3nt: TGCGCCAGCAGCCACCCTGGACAGGGTGCAGATACGCAGTATTTT
CDR3aa: CASSHPGQGADTQYF

j_gene: TRBJ1-6
v_gene: TRBV25-1
d_gene: -
abundance: -
CDR3nt: TGTGCCAGCGGTTGGGACATAAATTCACCCCTCCACTTT
CDR3aa: CASGWDINSPLHF

j_gene: TRBJ1-4
v_gene: TRBV19
d_gene: TRBD1
abundance: -
CDR3nt: TGTGCCAGTAATAGGGGGCATGGTAATGAAAAACTGTTTTTT
CDR3aa: CASNRGHGNEKLFF

j_gene: TRBJ2-7
v_gene: TRBV11-2
d_gene: TRBD2
abundance: -
CDR3nt: TGTGCCAGCAGCTTAGGCGGGAGGGTGGGGGAGCAGTACTTC
CDR3aa: CASSLGGRVGEQYF

j_gene: TRBJ2-3
v_gene: TRBV30
d_gene: -
abundance: -
CDR3nt: TGTGCCTGGAGTGTCAAGGGGGGGCAAGATACGCAGTATTTT
CDR3aa: CAWSVKGGQDTQYF

j_gene: TRBJ2-1
v_gene: TRBV29-1
d_gene: -
abundance: -
CDR3nt: TGCAGCGTTAGCAAACAAGTGTCCTACAATGAGCAGTTCTTC
CDR3aa: CSVSKQVSYNEQFF

j_gene: TRBJ2-3
v_gene: TRBV15
d_gene: TRBD2
abundance: -
CDR3nt: TGTGCCACCAGCAGGTTGCGGGAGAGGGCAGATACGCAGTATTTT
CDR3aa: CATSRLRERADTQYF

j_gene: TRBJ1-2
v_gene: TRBV19
d_gene: -
abundance: -
CDR3nt: TGTGCCAGTAGTATAGAGGTTCGGGGAATGGGCGGCTACACCTTC
CDR3aa: CASSIEVRGMGGYTF

j_gene: TRBJ2-7
v_gene: TRBV13
d_gene: TRBD2
abundance: -
CDR3nt: TGTGCCAGCAGCCCCAAACCGGGACTAGGGGCCGCCTACGAGCAGTACTTC
CDR3aa: CASSPKPGLGAAYEQYF

j_gene: TRBJ1-1
v_gene: TRBV7-8
d_gene: TRBD1
abundance: -
CDR3nt: TGTGCCAGCAGCGGCCCAGGACAGGGGCTTCGCACTGAAGCTTTCTTT
CDR3aa: CASSGPGQGLRTEAFF

j_gene: TRBJ2-1
v_gene: TRBV7-9
d_gene: TRBD2
abundance: -
CDR3nt: TGTGCCAGCAGCTTAGGCAGACTAGCGGGAGGGCGGGCCTACAATGAGCAGTTCTTC
CDR3aa: CASSLGRLAGGRAYNEQFF

j_gene: TRBJ2-2
v_gene: TRBV27
d_gene: TRBD1
abundance: -
CDR3nt: TGTGCCAGCAGCCCAGAACGCTATCGGAGGCAGGGACAGACGAACACCGGGGAGCTGTTTTTT
CDR3aa: CASSPERYRRQGQTNTGELFF

j_gene: TRBJ2-5
v_gene: TRBV5-6
d_gene: -
abundance: -
CDR3nt: TGTGCCAGCAGCTTGGTACGCGGGATGGCGGAGACCCAGTACTTC
CDR3aa: CASSLVRGMAETQYF

j_gene: TRBJ1-1
v_gene: TRBV7-9
d_gene: TRBD1
abundance: few
CDR3nt: TGTGCCAGCAGCGCAAGGACAGGGGTGACTGAAGCTTTCTTT
CDR3aa: CASSARTGVTEAFF

j_gene: TRBJ1-4
v_gene: TRBV15
d_gene: TRBD1
abundance: -
CDR3nt: TGTGCCACCAGCAGTCAGACAGGGCCAACTAATGAAAAACTGTTTTTT
CDR3aa: CATSSQTGPTNEKLFF